This T cell receptor beta chain derives from a study of cytomegalovirus exposure and HLA in healthy donors. Despite likely unrecorded immune exposures, the donors were nominally healthy at the time of sampling. Germline CDR1 reads SGHRS; CDR2 reads YFSETQ. CDR3 length: 15 amino acids. V was clipped by 4 bases and J by 10 bases, with 21 bases between them. This clone showed up just a few times. Its cognate antigen is unknown. Study results and limitations: Productive rates of about 87% or about 30% were seen for most TCR beta V segments in an earlier analysis. Excluded: some indistinguishable V segments such as TRBV6-2 and TRBV6-3. Researchers had no immune exposure information except CMV serostatus available.

This PCR relied on a set of 60 Vbeta primers and 13 Jbeta primers. Method: immunoSEQ multiplex PCR; TCRdb's copy keeps in-frame clones and lacks some. The data contain 180,000 or so clones, about four fifths of them singletons. Sample: PBMCs. The rearrangement uses TRBV5-1 and TRBJ2-1, with a tentative D call TRBD2 (5 bases). The TCR sequence derives from a female donor in good health and CMV-seronegative. CDR3 residues: CASSPLTPLQREQFF. CDR3 coding DNA: TGCGCCAGCAGCCCCCTCACCCCCCTTCAGCGGGAGCAGTTCTTC.